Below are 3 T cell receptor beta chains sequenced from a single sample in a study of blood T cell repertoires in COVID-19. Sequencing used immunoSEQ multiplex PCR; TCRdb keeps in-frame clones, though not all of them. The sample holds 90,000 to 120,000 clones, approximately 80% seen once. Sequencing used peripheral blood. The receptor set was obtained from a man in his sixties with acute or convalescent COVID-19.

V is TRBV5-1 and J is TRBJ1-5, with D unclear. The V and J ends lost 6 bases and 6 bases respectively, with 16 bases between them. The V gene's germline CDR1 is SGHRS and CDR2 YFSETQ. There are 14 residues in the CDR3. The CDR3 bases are TGCGCCAGCAAGGCAACAGTTGAGGGTCAGCCCCAGCATTTT. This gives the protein CASKATVEGQPQHF.

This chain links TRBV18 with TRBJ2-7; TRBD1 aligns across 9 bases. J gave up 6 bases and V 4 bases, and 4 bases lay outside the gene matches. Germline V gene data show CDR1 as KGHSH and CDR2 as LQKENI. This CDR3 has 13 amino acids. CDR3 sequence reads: CASSLRDRAEQYV. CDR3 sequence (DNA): TGTGCCAGCTCACTAAGGGACAGGGCCGAGCAGTACGTC.

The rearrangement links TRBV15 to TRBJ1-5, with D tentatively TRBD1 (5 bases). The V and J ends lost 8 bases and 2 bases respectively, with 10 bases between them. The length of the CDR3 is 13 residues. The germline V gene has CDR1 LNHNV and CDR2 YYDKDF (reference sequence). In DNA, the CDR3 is TGTGCCACCGGAGAACAGGGCAATCAGCCCCAGCATTTT. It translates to CATGEQGNQPQHF.